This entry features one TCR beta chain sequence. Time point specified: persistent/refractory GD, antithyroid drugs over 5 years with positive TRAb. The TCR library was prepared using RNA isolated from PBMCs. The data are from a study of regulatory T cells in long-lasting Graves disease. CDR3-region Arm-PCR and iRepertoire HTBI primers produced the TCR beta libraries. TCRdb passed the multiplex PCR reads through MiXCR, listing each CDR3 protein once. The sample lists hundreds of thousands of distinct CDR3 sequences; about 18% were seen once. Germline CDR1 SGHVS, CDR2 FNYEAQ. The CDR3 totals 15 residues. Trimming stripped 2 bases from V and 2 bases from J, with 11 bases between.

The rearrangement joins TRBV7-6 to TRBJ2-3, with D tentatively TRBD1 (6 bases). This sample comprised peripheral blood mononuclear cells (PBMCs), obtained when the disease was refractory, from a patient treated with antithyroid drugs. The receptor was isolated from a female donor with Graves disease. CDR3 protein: CASSLRQAVTDTQYF. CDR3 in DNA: TGTGCCAGCAGCTTAAGACAGGCCGTCACAGATACGCAGTATTTT.